The present T cell receptor beta chain was sequenced within a study of PD-1 blockade in classical Hodgkin lymphoma (dated by TCRdb to 2020 to 2022). About the full investigation: Nivolumab dosing was 3 mg/kg intravenously every 2 weeks, continuing until either disease progression or unacceptable toxicity. The study used CyTOF and TCR beta sequencing to define a peripheral blood immune signature of response to PD-1 blockade in classical Hodgkin lymphoma. Beyond this particular receptor, the publication reports: The study was limited to a single clinical trial cohort, and causes of repertoire differences, possibly disease activity or prior therapy, remained undefined. Newly diagnosed patients were reported to have lower baseline TCR diversity than healthy donors, and relapsed/refractory patients were reported to have lower baseline TCR diversity still. Diversity was lower in patients who began nivolumab less than 1 year after ASCT, so these patients were left out of later analyses to avoid confounding by immune reconstitution. CD4+ but not CD8+ TCR diversity rose significantly by C4D1 (p=0.0027 vs p=0.16), most apparent in complete responders (p=0.02). Among trial patients, those achieving complete response had baseline diversity similar to that of newly diagnosed patients, while diversity was significantly lower in partial responders and progressors.

Genomic DNA was extracted with the Qiagen DNeasy kit from unsorted PBMCs and from negatively selected CD4+ and CD8+ fractions. TCR beta CDR3 regions were subjected to amplification by immunoSEQ multiplex PCR with primers that anneal to V and J segments. Amplification bias was minimized using a synthetic immune receptor repertoire, and residual bias was removed computationally after sequencing. The original methods were these. Custom Python scripts were used to quantify repertoire diversity as the Shannon entropy index. Unsorted, CD4+ and CD8+ repertoires were analyzed separately, except for combined analyses in which CD4+ and CD8+ sequences were merged in silico. Clonal expansion was defined as a frequency increase of at least 2-fold after treatment compared with C1D1, and clones undetected at baseline were assigned a pseudocount of 0.5. Singleton clones were defined as clones with 0 or 1 copy at C1D1, and non-singleton clones were defined as clones with 2 or more copies. Clones expanded in unsorted samples were labelled as CD4+, CD8+ or unknown by matching protein sequences in sorted samples from the same patient. Wilcoxon tests on paired samples were used to test changes in diversity from C1D1 to C4D1. In TCRdb, the immuneACCESS table is reduced to in-frame sequences with V and J assigned. These tables do not hold every clone; where another copy was compared, an unresolved V gene accounts for under half, and the others remain unexplained. From that table come the V and J calls and clone size; the DNA was used to work out D and trimming. This sample holds about 36,000 clones; almost 70% were observed only once. The biggest ten clones account for roughly 14% of the sample.

Trimming takes 1 base from V and 4 bases from J, and the germline ends sit 25 bases apart. The CDR3 runs 19 residues from the cysteine to the phenylalanine. Only the CDR3 region is kept as DNA, spanning 57 bases read in frame from base 1. CDR1 is given as SGHRS and CDR2 as YFSETQ, both from the germline V gene. This clone was detected a few times. The antigen it binds to is not known. No per-base quality is available; no much larger clone lies one base away. Read against the paper, the sample's time point label means: cycle 2 day 1 (C2D1) of nivolumab. Every trial patient had relapsed after autologous stem cell transplantation, and cohorts A, B and C differed in prior brentuximab vedotin exposure. The trial cohort was composed of around 60 patients with relapsed/refractory classical Hodgkin lymphoma, for whom complete response, partial response or progressive disease was recorded as best overall response. Trial patients were treated with single-agent nivolumab in the multi-cohort phase II CheckMate 205 trial. An independent review committee assessed best overall response by applying the 2007 International Working Group response criteria. Trial PBMCs were obtained immediately prior to nivolumab initiation (C1D1) and on therapy at cycle 2 day 1 and cycle 4 day 1. Peripheral blood was collected in 8 mL Vacutainer Cell Preparation Tubes, from which PBMCs were isolated by centrifugation and then cryopreserved.

This clonotype was obtained from a human donor with classical Hodgkin lymphoma. Source: peripheral blood mononuclear cells (PBMCs), taken before the second cycle of nivolumab. The chain employs TRBV5-1 and TRBJ2-3; the D call is possibly TRBD1 or TRBD2, each sharing 5 bases. The DNA sequence reads TGCGCCAGCAGCTTGACCCCACCCGGGACGCAAGCGGTTGCAGATACGCAGTATTTT. Its translation is CASSLTPPGTQAVADTQYF.